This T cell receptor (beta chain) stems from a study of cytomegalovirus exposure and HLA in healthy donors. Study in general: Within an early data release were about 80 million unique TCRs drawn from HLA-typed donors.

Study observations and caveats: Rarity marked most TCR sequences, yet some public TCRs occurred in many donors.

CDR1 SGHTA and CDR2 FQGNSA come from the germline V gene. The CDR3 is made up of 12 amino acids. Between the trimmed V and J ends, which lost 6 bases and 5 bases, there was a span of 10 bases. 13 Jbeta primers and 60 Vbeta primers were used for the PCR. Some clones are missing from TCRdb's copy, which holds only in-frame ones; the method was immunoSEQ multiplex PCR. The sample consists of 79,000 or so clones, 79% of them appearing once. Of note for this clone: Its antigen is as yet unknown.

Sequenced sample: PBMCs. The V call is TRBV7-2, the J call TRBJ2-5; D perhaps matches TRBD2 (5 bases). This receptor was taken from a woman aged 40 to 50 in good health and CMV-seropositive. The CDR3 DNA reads TGTGCCAGCAGACTAGGGCGGGAGACCCAGTACTTC. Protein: CASRLGRETQYF.